This TCR beta chain is drawn from a study of a mutant IDH1 vaccine in newly diagnosed glioma. Sequenced by immunoSEQ multiplex PCR; TCRdb stores in-frame clones only, minus some. The sample lists around 54,000 clones, approximately 80% seen once, with approximately 20% in the top ten. Time point of the sample: baseline, week 1 (first vaccination visit). Treatment indicated: pre-vaccination baseline after standard-of-care therapy. Trimming removed 7 bases from V and 5 bases from J; junction bases left unmatched: 11. This CDR3 is built from 16 residues. Germline assignment: CDR1 SGHRS and CDR2 YFSETQ. The material was PBMCs, obtained from a glioma patient treated with radiotherapy, temozolomide or both. The V call is TRBV5-1, the J call TRBJ2-1, with 11 bases lining up with TRBD2. The TCR comes from a man between 18 and 35 years old with glioma. The CDR3 nucleotides read TGCGCCAGCCGCAAGCAGGGACTAGCGGAAAACAATGAGCAGTTCTTC. Protein product: CASRKQGLAENNEQFF.